The sequence of this T cell receptor beta chain was determined in a study of blood T cell repertoires in COVID-19. Overall study context: COVID-19 samples collected from the United States, Italy and Spain covered acute and convalescent phases. In each case, the material was cDNA or gDNA derived from T cells, B-cell-depleted T cells, or PBMCs.

In the source study's methods: Scientists estimated how many nucleated cells there were by amplifying reference gene primers. Assay used: immunoSEQ multiplex PCR; TCRdb lists only in-frame clones, some missing. Clone size and the V and J calls come from that table; the DNA yielded D and trimming. The sample lists about 270,000 clones, more than 85% seen once, with approximately 2.6% in the top ten. V dropped 5 bases and J dropped 6; count of bases not matched to a gene: 5. Germline loops: CDR1 SGHTA, CDR2 FQGTGA. CDR3 size: 14 residues. The V gene is TRBV7-3, the J gene TRBJ2-1; 9 bases agree with TRBD2. The sequencing sample was made of peripheral blood. This sequence originates from a person in their late teens or twenties with COVID-19, enrolled during active disease. CDR3 loop: CASSDSGRPNEQFF. The CDR3 DNA reads TGTGCCAGCAGCGATAGCGGGAGACCCAATGAGCAGTTCTTC.